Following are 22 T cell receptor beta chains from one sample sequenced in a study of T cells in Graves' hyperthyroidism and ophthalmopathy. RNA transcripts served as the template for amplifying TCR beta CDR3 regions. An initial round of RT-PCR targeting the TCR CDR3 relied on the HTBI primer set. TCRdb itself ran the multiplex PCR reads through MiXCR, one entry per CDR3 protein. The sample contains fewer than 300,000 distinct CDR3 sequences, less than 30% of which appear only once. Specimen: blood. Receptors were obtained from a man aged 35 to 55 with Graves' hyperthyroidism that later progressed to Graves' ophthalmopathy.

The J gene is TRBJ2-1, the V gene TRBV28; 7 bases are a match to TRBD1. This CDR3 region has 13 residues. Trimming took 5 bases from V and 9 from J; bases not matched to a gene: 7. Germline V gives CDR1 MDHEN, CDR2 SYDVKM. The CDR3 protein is CASSPSTGREQFF. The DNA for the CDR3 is TGTGCCAGCAGTCCATCGACAGGGCGTGAGCAGTTCTTC.

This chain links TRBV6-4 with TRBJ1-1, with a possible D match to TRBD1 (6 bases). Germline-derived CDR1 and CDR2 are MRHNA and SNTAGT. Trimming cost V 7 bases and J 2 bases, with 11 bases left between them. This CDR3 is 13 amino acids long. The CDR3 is CASIRQANTEAFF. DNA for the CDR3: TGTGCCAGCATACGACAGGCAAACACTGAAGCTTTCTTT.

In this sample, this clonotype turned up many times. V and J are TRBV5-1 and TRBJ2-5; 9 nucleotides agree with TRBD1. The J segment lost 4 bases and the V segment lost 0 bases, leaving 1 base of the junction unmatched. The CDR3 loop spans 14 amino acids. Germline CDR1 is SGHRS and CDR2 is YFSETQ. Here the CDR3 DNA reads TGCGCCAGCAGCTTGGACAGGGGGCCAGAGACCCAGTACTTC. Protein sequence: CASSLDRGPETQYF.

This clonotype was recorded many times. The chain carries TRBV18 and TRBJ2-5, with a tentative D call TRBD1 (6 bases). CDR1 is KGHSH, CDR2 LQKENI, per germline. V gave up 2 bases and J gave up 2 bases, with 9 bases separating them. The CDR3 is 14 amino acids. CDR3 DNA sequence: TGTGCCAGCTCACCAAGACAGGAGCAAGAGACCCAGTACTTC. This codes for CASSPRQEQETQYF.

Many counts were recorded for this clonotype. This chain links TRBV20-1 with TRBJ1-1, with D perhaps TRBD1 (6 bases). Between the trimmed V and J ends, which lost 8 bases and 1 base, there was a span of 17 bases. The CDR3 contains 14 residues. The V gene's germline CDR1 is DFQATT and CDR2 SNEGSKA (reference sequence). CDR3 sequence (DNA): TGCAGTAGCCTAGAGTCGGGGGCGAACACTGAAGCTTTCTTT. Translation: CSSLESGANTEAFF.

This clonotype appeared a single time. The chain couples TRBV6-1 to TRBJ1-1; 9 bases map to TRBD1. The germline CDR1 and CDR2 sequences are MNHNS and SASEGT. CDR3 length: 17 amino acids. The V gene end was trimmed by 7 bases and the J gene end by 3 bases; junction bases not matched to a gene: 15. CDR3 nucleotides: TGTGCCAGCACAATAGGACAGGGGCAAATCGGATACACTGAAGCTTTCTTT. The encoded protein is CASTIGQGQIGYTEAFF.

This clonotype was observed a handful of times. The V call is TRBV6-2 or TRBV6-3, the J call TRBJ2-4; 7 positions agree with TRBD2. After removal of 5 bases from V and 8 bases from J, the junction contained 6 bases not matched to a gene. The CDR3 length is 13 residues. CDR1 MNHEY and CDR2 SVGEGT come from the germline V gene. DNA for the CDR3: TGTGCCAGCAGTACGGGCCGGGGGGACATTCAGTACTTC. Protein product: CASSTGRGDIQYF.

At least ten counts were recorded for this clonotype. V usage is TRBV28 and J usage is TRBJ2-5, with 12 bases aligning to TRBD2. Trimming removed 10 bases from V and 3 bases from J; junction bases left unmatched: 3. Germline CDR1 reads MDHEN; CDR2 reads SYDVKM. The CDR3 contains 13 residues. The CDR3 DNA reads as TGTGCCACCCGGACTAGCGGGAAAGAGACCCAGTACTTC. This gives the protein CATRTSGKETQYF. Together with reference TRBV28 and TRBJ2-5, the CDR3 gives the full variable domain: DVKVTQSSRYLVKRTGEKVFLECVQDMDHENMFWYRQDPGLGLRLIYFSYDVKMKEKGDIPEGYSVSREKKERFSLILESASTNQTSMYLCATRTSGKETQYFGPGTRLLVL.

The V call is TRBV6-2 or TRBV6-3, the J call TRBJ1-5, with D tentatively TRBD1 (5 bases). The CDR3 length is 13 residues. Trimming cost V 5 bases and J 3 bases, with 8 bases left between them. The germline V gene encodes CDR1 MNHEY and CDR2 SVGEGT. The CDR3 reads CASSQGYNQPQHF. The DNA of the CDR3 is TGTGCCAGCAGTCAGGGTTACAATCAGCCCCAGCATTTT.

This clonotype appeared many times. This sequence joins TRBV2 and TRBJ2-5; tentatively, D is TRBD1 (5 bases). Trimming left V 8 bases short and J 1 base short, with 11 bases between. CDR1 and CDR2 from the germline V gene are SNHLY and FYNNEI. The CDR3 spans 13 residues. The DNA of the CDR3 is TGTGCCAGCTGGGTGACAGTCCAAGAGACCCAGTACTTC. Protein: CASWVTVQETQYF. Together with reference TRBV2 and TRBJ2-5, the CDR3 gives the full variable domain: EPEVTQTPSHQVTQMGQEVILRCVPISNHLYFYWYRQILGQKVEFLVSFYNNEISEKSEIFDDQFSVERPDGSNFTLKIRSTKLEDSAMYFCASWVTVQETQYFGPGTRLLVL.

Here the CDR3 reads CASSEDFYRENYEQYF. CDR3 DNA sequence: TGTGCCAGCAGTGAAGACTTTTACAGGGAAAACTACGAGCAGTACTTC. The rearrangement links TRBV12-3 or TRBV12-4 to TRBJ2-7, with D maybe TRBD1 (6 bases). CDR3 length equals 16 residues. V gave up 5 bases and J gave up 3 bases, with 20 bases separating them.

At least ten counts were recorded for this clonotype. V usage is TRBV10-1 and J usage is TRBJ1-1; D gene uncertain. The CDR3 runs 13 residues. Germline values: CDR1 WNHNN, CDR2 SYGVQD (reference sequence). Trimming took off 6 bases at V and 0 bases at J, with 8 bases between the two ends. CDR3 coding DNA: TGCGCCAGCAGAGCGGACCTGAACACTGAAGCTTTCTTT. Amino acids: CASRADLNTEAFF.

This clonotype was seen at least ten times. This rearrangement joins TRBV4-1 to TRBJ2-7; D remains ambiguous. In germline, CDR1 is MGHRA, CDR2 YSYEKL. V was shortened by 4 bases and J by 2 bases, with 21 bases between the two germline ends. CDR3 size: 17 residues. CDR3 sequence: CASSLKSVTTSTYEQYF. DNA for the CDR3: TGCGCCAGCAGCCTAAAATCGGTTACGACAAGTACCTACGAGCAGTACTTC.

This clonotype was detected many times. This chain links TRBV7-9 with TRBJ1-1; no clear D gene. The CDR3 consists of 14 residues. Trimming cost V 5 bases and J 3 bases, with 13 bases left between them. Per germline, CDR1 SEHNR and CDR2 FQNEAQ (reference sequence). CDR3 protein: CASSPGREDTEAFF. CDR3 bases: TGTGCCAGCAGCCCCGGACGGGAGGACACTGAAGCTTTCTTT.

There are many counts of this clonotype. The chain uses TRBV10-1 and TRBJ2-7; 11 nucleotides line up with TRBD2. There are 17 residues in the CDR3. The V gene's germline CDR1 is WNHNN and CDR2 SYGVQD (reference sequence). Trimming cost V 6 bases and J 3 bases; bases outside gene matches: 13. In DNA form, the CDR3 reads TGCGCCAGCAGAGAAGGGACTAGCGGAGAAACTCACTACGAGCAGTACTTC. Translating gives CASREGTSGETHYEQYF.

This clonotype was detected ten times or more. As DNA, the CDR3 is TGTGCCACCTGGGGGGACTCTGGGGCCAACGTCCTGACTTTC. Translation: CATWGDSGANVLTF. The chain couples TRBV28 to TRBJ2-6; tentatively, D is TRBD2 (6 bases). V lost 10 bases and J 0 bases, leaving 10 bases between the germline ends. This CDR3 is built from 14 residues. The germline V gene has CDR1 MDHEN and CDR2 SYDVKM.

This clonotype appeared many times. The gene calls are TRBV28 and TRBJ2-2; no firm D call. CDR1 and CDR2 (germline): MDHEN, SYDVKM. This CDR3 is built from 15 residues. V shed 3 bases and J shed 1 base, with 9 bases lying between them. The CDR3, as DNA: TGTGCCAGCAGTTTGGTTGAGGAGAACACCGGGGAGCTGTTTTTT. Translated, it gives CASSLVEENTGELFF.

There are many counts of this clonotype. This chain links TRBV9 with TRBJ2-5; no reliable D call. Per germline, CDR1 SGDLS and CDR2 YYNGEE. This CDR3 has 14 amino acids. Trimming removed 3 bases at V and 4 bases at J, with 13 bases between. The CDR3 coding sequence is TGTGCCAGCAGCGCCAGTACCCTACGAGAGACCCAGTACTTC. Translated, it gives CASSASTLRETQYF.

CDR3 amino acids: CASSQGDSYSPLHF. The CDR3 bases are TGTGCCAGCAGCCAAGGGGACAGTTATTCACCCCTCCACTTT. The rearrangement links TRBV4-2 to TRBJ1-6, with 7 bases matching TRBD1. The germline V gene encodes CDR1 LGHNA and CDR2 YNFKEQ. Unmatched junction bases numbered 2, after V lost 1 base and J lost 8 bases. The CDR3 extends over 14 amino acids.

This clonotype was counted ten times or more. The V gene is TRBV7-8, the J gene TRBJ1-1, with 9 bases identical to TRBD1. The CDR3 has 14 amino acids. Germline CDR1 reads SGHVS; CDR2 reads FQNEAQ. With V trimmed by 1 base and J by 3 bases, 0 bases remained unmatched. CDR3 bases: TGTGCCAGCAGCTTAGACAGGGGGCACACTGAAGCTTTCTTT. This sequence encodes CASSLDRGHTEAFF.

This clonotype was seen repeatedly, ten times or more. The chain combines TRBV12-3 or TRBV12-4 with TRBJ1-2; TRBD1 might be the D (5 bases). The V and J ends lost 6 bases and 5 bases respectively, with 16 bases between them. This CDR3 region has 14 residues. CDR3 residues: CASSVSGPGYGYTF. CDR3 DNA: TGTGCCAGCAGCGTTTCGGGGCCAGGGTATGGCTACACCTTC.

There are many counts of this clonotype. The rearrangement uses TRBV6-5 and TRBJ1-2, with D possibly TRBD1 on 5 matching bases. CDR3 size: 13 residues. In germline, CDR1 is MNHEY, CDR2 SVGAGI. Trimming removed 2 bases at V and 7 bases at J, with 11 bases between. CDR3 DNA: TGTGCCAGCAGTTACCGGGACGACACTGGCTACACCTTC. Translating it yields CASSYRDDTGYTF.